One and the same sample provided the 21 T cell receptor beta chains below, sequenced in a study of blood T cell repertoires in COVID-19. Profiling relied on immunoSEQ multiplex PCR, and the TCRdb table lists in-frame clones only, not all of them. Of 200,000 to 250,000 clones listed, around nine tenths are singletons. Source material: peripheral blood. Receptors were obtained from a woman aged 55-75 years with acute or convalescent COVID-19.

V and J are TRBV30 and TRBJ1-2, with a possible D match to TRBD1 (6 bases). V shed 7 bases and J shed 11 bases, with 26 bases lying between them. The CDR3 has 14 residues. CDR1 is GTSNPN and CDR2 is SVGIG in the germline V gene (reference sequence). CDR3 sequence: CAFGTDRYNLWYTF. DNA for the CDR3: TGTGCCTTTGGAACCGACAGGTACAACCTTTGGTACACCTTC. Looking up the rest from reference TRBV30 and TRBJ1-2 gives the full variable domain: SQTIHQWPATLVQPVGSPLSLECTVEGTSNPNLYWYRQAAGRGLQLLFYSVGIGQISSEVPQNLSASRPQDRQFILSSKKLLLSDSGFYLCAFGTDRYNLWYTFGSGTRLTVV.

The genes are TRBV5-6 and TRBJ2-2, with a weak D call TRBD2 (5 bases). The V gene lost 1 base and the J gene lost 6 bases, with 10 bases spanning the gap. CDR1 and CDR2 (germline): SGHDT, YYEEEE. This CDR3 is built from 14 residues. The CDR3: CASSLNLGAGELFF. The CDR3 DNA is TGTGCCAGCAGCTTGAATTTGGGAGCCGGGGAGCTGTTTTTT.

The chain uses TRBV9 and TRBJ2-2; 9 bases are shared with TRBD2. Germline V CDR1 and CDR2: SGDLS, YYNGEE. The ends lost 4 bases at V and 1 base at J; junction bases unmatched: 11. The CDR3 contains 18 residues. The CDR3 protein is CASSPLALLAGNTGELFF. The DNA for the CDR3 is TGTGCCAGCAGCCCACTAGCCTTACTAGCGGGGAACACCGGGGAGCTGTTTTTT.

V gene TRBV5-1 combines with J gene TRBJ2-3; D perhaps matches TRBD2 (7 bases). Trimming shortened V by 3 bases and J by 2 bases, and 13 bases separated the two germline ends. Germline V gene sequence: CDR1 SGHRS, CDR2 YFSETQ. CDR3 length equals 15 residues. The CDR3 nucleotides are TGCGCCAGCAGCTCACGCGGGGGCTCCACAGATACGCAGTATTTT. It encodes CASSSRGGSTDTQYF.

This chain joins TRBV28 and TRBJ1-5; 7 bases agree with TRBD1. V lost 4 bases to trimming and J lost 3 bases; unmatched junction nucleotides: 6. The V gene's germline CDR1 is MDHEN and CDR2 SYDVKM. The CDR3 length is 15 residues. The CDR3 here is CASSSRDSDNQPQHF. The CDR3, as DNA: TGTGCCAGCAGTTCCCGGGACAGTGACAATCAGCCCCAGCATTTT.

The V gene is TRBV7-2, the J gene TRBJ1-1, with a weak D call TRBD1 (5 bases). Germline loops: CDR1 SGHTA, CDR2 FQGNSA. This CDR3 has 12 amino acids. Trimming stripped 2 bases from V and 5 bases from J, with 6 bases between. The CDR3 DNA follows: TGTGCCAGCAGCTTATACAGGACTGAAGCTTTCTTT. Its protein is CASSLYRTEAFF.

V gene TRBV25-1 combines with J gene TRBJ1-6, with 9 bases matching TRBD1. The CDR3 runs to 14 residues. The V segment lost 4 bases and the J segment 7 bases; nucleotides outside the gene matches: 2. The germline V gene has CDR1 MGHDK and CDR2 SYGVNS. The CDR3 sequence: CASSGQGGNSPLHF. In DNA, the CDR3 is TGTGCCAGCAGTGGACAGGGGGGCAATTCACCCCTCCACTTT.

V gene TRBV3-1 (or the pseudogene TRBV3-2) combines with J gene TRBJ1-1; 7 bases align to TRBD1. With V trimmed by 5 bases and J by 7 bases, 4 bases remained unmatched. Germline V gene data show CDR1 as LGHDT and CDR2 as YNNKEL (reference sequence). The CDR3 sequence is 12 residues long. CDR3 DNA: TGTGCCAGCAGCGGATACAGGGGTGAAGCTTTCTTT. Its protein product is CASSGYRGEAFF.

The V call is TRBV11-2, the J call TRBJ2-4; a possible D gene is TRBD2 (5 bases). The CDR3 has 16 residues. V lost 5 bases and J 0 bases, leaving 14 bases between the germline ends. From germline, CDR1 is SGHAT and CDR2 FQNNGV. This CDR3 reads CASSQRAYLAKNIQYF. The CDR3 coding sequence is TGTGCCAGCAGCCAGAGGGCCTATCTAGCCAAAAACATTCAGTACTTC. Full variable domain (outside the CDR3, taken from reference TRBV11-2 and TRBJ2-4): EAGVAQSPRYKIIEKRQSVAFWCNPISGHATLYWYQQILGQGPKLLIQFQNNGVVDDSQLPKDRFSAERLKGVDSTLKIQPAKLEDSAVYLCASSQRAYLAKNIQYFGAGTRLSVL.

In DNA, the CDR3 is TGTGCCAGCAGTTGGGGGCTTACCACAGATACGCAGTATTTT. Translated, it gives CASSWGLTTDTQYF. The chain joins TRBV6-5 to TRBJ2-3, with TRBD1 as a possible D gene (6 bases). Trimming took 4 bases from V and 2 from J, leaving 10 bases between them. Germline values: CDR1 MNHEY, CDR2 SVGAGI. The CDR3 runs 14 residues.

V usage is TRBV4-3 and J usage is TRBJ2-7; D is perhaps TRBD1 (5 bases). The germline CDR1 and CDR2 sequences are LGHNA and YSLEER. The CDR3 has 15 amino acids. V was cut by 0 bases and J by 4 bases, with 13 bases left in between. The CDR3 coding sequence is TGCGCCAGCAGCCAAGATCGTGGGGCGCCGTACGAGCAGTACTTC. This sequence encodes CASSQDRGAPYEQYF.

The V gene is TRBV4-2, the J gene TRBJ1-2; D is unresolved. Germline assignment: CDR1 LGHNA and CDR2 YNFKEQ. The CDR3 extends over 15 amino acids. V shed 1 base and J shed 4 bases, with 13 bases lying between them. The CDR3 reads CASSQGAGLVYGYTF. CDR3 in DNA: TGTGCCAGCAGCCAAGGTGCGGGGTTGGTCTATGGCTACACCTTC.

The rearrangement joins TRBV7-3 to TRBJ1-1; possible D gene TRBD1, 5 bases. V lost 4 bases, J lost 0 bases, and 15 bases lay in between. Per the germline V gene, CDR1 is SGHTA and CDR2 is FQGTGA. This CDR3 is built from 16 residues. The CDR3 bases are TGTGCCAGCAGCTCCGCCCGGGGGACCATGAACACTGAAGCTTTCTTT. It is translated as CASSSARGTMNTEAFF.

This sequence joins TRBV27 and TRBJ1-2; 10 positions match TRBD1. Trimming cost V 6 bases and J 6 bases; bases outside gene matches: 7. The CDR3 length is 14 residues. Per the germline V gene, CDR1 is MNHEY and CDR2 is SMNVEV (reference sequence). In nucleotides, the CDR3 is TGTGCCAGCAGGACAGGGGGCATCTTCGATGGCTACACCTTC. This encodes CASRTGGIFDGYTF.

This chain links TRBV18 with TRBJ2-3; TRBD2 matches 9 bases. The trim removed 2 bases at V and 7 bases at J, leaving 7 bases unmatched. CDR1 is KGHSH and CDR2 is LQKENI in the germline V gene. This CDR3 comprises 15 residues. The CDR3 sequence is CASSPGGLAIHTQYF. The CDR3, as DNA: TGTGCCAGCTCACCAGGCGGACTAGCGATCCATACGCAGTATTTT.

The CDR3 region is CASSRARLAGGLSGETQYF. CDR3 DNA: TGTGCCAGCAGCCGAGCCAGGCTAGCGGGGGGGCTTAGTGGGGAGACCCAGTACTTC. The genes are TRBV5-4 and TRBJ2-5; 12 bases fit TRBD2. Germline CDR1 SGHNT, CDR2 YYREEE (reference sequence). The V and J ends lost 4 bases and 5 bases, in that order; junction bases with no gene match: 18. The CDR3 contains 19 residues.

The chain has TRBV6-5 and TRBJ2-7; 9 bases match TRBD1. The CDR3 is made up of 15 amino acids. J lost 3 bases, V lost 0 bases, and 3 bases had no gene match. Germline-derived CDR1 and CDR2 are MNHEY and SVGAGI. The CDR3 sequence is CASSYSDRGGYEQYF. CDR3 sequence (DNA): TGTGCCAGCAGTTACTCGGACAGGGGCGGCTACGAGCAGTACTTC.

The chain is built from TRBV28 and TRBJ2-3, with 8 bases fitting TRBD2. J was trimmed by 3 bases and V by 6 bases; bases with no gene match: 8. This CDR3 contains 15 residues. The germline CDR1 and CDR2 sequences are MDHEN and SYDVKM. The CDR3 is CASSLRGGATDTQYF. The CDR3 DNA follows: TGTGCCAGCAGCCTCCGGGGGGGAGCGACAGATACGCAGTATTTT.

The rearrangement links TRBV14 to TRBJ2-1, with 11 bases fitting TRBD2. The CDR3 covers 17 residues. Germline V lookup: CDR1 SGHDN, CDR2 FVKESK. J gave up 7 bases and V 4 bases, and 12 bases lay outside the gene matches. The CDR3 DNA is TGTGCCAGCAGCCGGACATTACTAGCGGGAGTAGGGAATGAGCAGTTCTTC. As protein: CASSRTLLAGVGNEQFF.

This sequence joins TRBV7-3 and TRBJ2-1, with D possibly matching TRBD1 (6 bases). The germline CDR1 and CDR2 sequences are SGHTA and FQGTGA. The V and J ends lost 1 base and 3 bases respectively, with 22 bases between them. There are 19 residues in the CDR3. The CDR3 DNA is TGTGCCAGCAGCTTAAATAACCAGCCCGGTCGGGACATCTACAATGAGCAGTTCTTC. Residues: CASSLNNQPGRDIYNEQFF.

The CDR3 coding sequence is TGCGCCAGCAGCCCGGACAGGGGAGAGACCCAGTACTTC. Encoded protein: CASSPDRGETQYF. This chain connects TRBV4-3 to TRBJ2-5, with 9 positions matching TRBD1. After removal of 4 bases from V and 4 bases from J, the junction contained 1 base not matched to a gene. CDR1 is LGHNA, CDR2 YSLEER, per germline. The CDR3 extends over 13 amino acids.